The clone carrying this T cell receptor (beta chain) was observed at least ten times. Its specificity is not known. The source of the sample is a study of T cells in Graves' hyperthyroidism and ophthalmopathy. At the level of the study: Any treatment followed the collection of peripheral blood at initial diagnosis.

Findings and limits, study-wide: Using 13 V-J features, a model discriminated ophthalmopathy from stable hyperthyroidism.

Amplification of TCR beta CDR3 regions was performed using RNA transcripts as template. The TCR CDR3 first-round RT-PCR relied on the HTBI primer set. TCRdb recomputed calls from the multiplex PCR reads with MiXCR, one row per CDR3 protein. The sample records approximately 380,000 distinct CDR3 sequences, about 18% being singletons. CDR1 MNHEY and CDR2 SVGAGI come from the germline V gene. V was cut by 4 bases and J by 6 bases, with 15 bases left in between. This CDR3 comprises 15 residues. Graves' hyperthyroidism showing no ophthalmopathy progression within 18 months was considered stable. The PBMCs had their origin in less than 13 ml of fresh peripheral blood.

This sequence originates from a woman aged 18-35 years with Graves' hyperthyroidism. V and J are TRBV6-5 and TRBJ2-2; either TRBD1 or TRBD2 may supply D (5 bases each). Sequenced sample: blood. The CDR3 DNA is TGTGCCAGCAGTTCGGGACGGGTGAATTCCGGGGAGCTGTTTTTT. This sequence encodes CASSSGRVNSGELFF.